Below, one T cell receptor beta chain is given with its context. The CDR3 sequence is 11 residues long. The germline CDR1 and CDR2 sequences are GTSNPN and SVGIG (reference sequence). The V end was cut by 0 bases, the J end by 2 bases, with 2 bases between. The sample's time point: time of PML onset. Profiled with immunoSEQ multiplex PCR; TCRdb holds only in-frame clones, not every one. Counted here are about 31,000 clones, more than 80% occurring once; the ten biggest clones make up around 12%. This sample was included in a study of multiple sclerosis patients with progressive multifocal leukoencephalopathy.

This clonotype was sampled from a woman younger than 45 with progressive multifocal leukoencephalopathy. V is TRBV30 and J is TRBJ2-7; D remains ambiguous. Sequenced material: PBMCs, taken from a patient treated with natalizumab. The CDR3 here is CAWSVAYEQYF. The CDR3 coding sequence is TGTGCCTGGAGTGTAGCCTACGAGCAGTACTTC.